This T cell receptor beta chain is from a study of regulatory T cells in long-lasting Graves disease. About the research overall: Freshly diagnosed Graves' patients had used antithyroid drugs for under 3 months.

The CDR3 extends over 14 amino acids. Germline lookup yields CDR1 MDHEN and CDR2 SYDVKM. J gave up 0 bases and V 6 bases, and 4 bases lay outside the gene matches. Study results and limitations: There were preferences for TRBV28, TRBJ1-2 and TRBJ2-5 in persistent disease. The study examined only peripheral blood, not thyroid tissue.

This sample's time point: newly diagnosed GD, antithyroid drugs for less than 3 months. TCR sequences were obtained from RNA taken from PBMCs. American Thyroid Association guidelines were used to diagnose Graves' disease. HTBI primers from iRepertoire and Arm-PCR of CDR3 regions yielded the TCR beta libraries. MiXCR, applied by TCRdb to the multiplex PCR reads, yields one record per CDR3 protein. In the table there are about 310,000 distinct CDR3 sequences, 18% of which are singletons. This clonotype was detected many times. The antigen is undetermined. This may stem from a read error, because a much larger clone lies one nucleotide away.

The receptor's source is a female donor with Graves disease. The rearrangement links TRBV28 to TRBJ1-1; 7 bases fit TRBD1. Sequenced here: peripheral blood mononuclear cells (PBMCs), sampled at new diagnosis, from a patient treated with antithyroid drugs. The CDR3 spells CASRPGTVNTEAFF. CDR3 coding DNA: TGTGCCAGCAGACCCGGGACAGTGAACACTGAAGCTTTCTTT.